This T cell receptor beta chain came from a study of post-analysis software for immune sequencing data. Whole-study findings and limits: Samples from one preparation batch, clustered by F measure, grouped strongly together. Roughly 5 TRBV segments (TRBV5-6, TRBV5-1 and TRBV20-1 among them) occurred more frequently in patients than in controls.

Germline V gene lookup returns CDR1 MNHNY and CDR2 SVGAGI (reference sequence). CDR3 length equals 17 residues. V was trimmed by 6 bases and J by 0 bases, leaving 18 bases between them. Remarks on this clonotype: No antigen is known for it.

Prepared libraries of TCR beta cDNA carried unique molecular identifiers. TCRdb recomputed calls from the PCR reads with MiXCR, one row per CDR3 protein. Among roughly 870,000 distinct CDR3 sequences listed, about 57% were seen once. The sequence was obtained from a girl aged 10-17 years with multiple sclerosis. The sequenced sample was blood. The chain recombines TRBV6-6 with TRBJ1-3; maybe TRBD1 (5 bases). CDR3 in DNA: TGTGCCAGCAGAGTCCGGTCCGGGGCTATCTCTGGAAACACCATATATTTT. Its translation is CASRVRSGAISGNTIYF.